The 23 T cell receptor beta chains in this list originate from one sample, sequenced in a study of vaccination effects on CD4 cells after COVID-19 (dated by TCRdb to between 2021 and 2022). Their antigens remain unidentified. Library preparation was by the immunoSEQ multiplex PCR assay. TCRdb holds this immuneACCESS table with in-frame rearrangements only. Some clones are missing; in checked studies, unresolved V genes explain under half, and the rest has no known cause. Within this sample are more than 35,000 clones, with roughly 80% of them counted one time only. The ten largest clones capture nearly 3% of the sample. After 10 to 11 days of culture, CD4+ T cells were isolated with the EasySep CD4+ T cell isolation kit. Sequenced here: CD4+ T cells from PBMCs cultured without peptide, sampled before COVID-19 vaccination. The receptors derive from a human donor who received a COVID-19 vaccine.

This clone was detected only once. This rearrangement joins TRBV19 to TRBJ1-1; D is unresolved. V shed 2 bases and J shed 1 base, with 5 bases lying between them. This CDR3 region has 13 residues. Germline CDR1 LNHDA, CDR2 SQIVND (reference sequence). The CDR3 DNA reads TGTGCCAGTAGTATAATCACGAACACTGAAGCTTTCTTT. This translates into CASSIITNTEAFF.

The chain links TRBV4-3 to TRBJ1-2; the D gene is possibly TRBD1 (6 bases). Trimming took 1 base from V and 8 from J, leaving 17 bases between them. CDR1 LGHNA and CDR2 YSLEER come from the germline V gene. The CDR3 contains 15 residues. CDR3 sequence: CASSQGGGIIEGYTF. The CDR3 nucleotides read TGCGCCAGCAGCCAAGGAGGGGGGATAATTGAGGGCTACACCTTC.

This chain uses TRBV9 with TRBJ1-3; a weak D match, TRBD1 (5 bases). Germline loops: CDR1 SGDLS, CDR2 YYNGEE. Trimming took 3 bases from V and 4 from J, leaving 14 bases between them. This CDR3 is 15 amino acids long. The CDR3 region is CASSGGDRGGNTIYF. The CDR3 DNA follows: TGTGCCAGCAGCGGAGGGGACCGCGGGGGAAACACCATATATTTT.

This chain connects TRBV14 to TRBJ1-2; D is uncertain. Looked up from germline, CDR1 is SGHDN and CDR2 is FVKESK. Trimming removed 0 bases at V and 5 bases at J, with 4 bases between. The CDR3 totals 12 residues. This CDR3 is CASSQDWYGYTF. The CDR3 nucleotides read TGTGCCAGCAGCCAAGACTGGTATGGCTACACCTTC. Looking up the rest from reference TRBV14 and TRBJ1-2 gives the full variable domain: EAGVTQFPSHSVIEKGQTVTLRCDPISGHDNLYWYRRVMGKEIKFLLHFVKESKQDESGMPNNRFLAERTGGTYSTLKVQPAELEDSGVYFCASSQDWYGYTFGSGTRLTVV.

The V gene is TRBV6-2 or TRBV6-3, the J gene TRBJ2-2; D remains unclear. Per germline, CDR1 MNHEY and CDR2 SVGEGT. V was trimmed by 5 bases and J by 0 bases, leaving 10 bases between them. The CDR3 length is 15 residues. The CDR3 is CASSRSRANTGELFF. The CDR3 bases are TGTGCCAGCAGTAGGAGCCGCGCGAACACCGGGGAGCTGTTTTTT.

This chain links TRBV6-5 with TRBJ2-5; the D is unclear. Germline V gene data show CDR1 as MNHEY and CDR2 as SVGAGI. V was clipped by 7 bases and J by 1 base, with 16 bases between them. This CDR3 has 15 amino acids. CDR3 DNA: TGTGCCAGCAAACCACATGGGGTTGGCCAAGAGACCCAGTACTTC. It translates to CASKPHGVGQETQYF.

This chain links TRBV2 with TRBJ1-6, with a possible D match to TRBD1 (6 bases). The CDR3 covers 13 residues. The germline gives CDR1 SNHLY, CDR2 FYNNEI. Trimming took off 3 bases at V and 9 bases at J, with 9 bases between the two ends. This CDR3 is CASSDWGPSPLHF. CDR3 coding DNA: TGTGCCAGCAGTGACTGGGGGCCTTCACCCCTCCACTTT.

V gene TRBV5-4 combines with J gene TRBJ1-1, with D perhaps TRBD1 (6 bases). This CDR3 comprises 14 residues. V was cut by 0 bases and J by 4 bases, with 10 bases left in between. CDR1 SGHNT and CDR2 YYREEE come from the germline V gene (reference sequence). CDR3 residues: CASSLAGVTTEAFF. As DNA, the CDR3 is TGTGCCAGCAGCTTGGCAGGGGTTACCACTGAAGCTTTCTTT.

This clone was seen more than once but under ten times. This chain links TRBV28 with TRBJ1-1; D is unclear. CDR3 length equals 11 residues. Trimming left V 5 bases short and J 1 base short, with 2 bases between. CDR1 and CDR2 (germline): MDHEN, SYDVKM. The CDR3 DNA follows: TGTGCCAGCAGTCAGAACACTGAAGCTTTCTTT. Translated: CASSQNTEAFF.

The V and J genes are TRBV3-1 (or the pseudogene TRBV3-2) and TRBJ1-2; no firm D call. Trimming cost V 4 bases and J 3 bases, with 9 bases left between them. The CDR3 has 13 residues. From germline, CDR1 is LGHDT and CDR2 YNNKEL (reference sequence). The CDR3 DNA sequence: TGTGCCAGCAGCCCGGAGCGGGACTATGGCTACACCTTC. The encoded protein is CASSPERDYGYTF.

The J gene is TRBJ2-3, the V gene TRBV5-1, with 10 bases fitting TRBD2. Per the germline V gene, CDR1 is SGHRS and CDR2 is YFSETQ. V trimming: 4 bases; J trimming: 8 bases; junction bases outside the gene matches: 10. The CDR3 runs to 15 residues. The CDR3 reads CASSPGLADLSTQYF. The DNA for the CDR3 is TGCGCCAGCAGCCCCGGACTAGCGGATCTTTCTACGCAGTATTTT.

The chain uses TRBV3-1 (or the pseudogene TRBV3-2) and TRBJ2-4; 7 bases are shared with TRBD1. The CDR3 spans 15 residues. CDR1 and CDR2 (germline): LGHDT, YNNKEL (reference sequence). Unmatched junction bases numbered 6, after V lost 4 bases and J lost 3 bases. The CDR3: CASSRDRDSKNIQYF. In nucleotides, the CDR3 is TGTGCCAGCAGCCGGGACCGGGACAGCAAAAACATTCAGTACTTC.

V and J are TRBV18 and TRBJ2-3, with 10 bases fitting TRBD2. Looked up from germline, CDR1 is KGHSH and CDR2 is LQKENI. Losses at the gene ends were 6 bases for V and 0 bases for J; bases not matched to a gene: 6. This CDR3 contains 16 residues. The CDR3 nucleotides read TGTGCCAGCTCCGCTAGCGGGGGTAGAAGCACAGATACGCAGTATTTT. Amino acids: CASSASGGRSTDTQYF.

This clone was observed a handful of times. The CDR3 sequence is CASSVTGTGNEQYV. DNA of the CDR3: TGTGCCAGCAGCGTGACCGGGACAGGCAACGAGCAGTACGTC. J is TRBJ2-7 and V is TRBV5-4, with TRBD1 matching over 8 bases. With 4 bases clipped from V and 5 bases from J, the junction kept 8 bases outside the gene matches. The CDR3 length is 14 residues. Germline V lookup: CDR1 SGHNT, CDR2 YYREEE (reference sequence).

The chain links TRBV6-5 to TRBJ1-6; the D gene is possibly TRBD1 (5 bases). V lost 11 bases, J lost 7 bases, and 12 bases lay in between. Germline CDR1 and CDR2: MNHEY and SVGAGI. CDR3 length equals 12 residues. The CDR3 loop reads CAVQRQNSPLHF. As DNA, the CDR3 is TGTGCCGTACAAAGACAGAATTCACCCCTCCACTTT.

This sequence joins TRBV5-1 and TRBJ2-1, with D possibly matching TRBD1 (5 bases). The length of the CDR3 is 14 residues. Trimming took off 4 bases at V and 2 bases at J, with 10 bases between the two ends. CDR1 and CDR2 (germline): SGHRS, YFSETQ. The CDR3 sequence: CASSLDTTYNEQFF. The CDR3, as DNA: TGCGCCAGCAGCCTGGACACGACCTACAATGAGCAGTTCTTC.

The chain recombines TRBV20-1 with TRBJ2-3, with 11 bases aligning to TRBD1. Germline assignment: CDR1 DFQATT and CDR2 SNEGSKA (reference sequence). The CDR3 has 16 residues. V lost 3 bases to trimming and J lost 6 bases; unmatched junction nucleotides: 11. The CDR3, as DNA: TGCAGTGCTAGTTCCAACGGACAGGGGGCGCGGGATACGCAGTATTTT. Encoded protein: CSASSNGQGARDTQYF.

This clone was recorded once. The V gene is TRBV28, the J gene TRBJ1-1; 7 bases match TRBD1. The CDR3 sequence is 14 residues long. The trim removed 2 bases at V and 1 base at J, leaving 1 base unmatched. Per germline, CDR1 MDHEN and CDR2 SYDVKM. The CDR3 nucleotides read TGTGCCAGCAGTTTACCAGGGGGGAACACTGAAGCTTTCTTT. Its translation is CASSLPGGNTEAFF. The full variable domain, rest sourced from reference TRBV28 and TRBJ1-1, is DVKVTQSSRYLVKRTGEKVFLECVQDMDHENMFWYRQDPGLGLRLIYFSYDVKMKEKGDIPEGYSVSREKKERFSLILESASTNQTSMYLCASSLPGGNTEAFFGQGTRLTVV.

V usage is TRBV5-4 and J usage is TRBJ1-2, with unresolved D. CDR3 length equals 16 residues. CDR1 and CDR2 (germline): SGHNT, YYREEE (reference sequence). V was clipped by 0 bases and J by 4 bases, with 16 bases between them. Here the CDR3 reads CASSLDFARGSYGYTF. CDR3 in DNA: TGTGCCAGCAGCTTGGATTTCGCGCGCGGCAGCTATGGCTACACCTTC. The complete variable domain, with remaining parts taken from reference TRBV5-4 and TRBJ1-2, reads ETGVTQSPTHLIKTRGQQVTLRCSSQSGHNTVSWYQQALGQGPQFIFQYYREEENGRGNFPPRFSGLQFPNYSSELNVNALELDDSALYLCASSLDFARGSYGYTFGSGTRLTVV.

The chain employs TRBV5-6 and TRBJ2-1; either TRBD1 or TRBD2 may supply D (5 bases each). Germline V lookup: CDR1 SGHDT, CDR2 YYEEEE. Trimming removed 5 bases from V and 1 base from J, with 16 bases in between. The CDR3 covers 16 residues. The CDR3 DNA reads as TGTGCCAGCAGTTACCGCCCGGGACGGTCCTACAATGAGCAGTTCTTC. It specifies CASSYRPGRSYNEQFF.

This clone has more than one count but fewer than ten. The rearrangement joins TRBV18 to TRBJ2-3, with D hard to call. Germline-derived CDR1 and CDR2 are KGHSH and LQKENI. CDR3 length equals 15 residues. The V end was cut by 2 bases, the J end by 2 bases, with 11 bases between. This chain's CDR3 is CASSPISQLTDTQYF. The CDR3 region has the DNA TGTGCCAGCTCACCAATTAGTCAACTCACAGATACGCAGTATTTT.

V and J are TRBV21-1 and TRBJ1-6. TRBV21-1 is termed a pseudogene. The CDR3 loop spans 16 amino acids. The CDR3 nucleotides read TGTGCCAGCAGCAAAGGGGACTACTCCTATAATTCACCCCTCCACTTT. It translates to CASSKGDYSYNSPLHF.

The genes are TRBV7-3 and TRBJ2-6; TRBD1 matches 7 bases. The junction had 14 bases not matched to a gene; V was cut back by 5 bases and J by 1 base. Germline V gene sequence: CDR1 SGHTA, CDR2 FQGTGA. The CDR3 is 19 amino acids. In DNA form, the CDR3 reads TGTGCCAGCAGCCCCCGTACTTGGGACAGCCGATCTGGGGCCAACGTCCTGACTTTC. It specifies CASSPRTWDSRSGANVLTF. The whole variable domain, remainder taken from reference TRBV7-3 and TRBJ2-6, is GAGVSQTPSNKVTEKGKYVELRCDPISGHTALYWYRQSLGQGPEFLIYFQGTGAADDSGLPNDRFFAVRPEGSVSTLKIQRTERGDSAVYLCASSPRTWDSRSGANVLTFGAGSRLTVL.